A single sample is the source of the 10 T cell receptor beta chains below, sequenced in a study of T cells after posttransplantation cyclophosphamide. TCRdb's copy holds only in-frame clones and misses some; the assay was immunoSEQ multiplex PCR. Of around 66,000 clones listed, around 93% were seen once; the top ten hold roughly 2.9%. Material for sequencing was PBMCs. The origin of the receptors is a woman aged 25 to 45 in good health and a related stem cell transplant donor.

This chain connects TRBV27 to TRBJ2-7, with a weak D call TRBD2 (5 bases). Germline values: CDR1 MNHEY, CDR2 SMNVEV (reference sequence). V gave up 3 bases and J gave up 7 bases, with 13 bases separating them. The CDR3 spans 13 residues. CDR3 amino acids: CASSFSGWREQYF. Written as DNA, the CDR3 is TGTGCCAGCAGTTTCTCCGGTTGGAGGGAGCAGTACTTC.

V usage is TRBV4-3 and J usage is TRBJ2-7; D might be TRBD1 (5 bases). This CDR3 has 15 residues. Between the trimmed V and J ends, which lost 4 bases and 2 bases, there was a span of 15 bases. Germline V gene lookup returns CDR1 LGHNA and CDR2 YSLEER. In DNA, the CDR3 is TGCGCCAGCAGCCCATACAGGACGGCACCCTACGAGCAGTACTTC. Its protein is CASSPYRTAPYEQYF.

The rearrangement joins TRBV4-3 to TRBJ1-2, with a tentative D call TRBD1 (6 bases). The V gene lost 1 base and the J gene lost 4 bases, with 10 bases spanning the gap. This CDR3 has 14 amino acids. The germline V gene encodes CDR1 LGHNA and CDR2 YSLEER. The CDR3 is CASSQGRGSYGYTF. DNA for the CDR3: TGCGCCAGCAGCCAAGGCAGGGGCAGCTATGGCTACACCTTC.

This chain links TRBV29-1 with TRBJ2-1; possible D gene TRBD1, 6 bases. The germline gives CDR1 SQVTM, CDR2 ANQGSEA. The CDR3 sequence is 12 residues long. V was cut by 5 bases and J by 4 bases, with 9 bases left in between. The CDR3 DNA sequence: TGCAGCGTTCCAGGGGAGTACAATGAGCAGTTCTTC. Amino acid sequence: CSVPGEYNEQFF.

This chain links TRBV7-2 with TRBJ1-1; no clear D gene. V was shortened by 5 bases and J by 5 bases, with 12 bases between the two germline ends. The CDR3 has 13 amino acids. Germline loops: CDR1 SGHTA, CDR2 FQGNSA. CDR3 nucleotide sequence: TGTGCCAGCAGCCCCGGGCTGGGGACTGAAGCTTTCTTT. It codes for CASSPGLGTEAFF.

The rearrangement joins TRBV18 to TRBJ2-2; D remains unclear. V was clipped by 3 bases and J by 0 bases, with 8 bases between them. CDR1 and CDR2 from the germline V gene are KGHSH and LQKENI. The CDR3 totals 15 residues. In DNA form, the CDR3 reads TGTGCCAGCTCACCCCCTTACGCGAACACCGGGGAGCTGTTTTTT. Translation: CASSPPYANTGELFF.

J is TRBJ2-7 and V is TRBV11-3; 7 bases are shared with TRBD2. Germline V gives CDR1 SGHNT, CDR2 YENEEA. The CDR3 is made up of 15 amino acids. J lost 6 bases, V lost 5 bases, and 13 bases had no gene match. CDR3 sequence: CASSERDAGPTEQYF. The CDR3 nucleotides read TGTGCCAGCAGCGAGCGGGACGCGGGGCCAACCGAGCAGTACTTC.

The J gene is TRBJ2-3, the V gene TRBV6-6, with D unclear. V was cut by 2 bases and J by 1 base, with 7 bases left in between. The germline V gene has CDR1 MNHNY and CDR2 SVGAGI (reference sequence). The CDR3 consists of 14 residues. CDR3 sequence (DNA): TGTGCCAGCAGTTACCTGGTCGGCACAGATACGCAGTATTTT. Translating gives CASSYLVGTDTQYF.

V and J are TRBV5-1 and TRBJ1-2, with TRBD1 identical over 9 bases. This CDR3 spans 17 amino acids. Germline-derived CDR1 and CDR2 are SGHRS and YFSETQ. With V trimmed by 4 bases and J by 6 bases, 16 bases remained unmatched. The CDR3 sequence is CASSTGTGYLSGDGYTF. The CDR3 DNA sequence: TGCGCCAGCAGCACCGGGACAGGGTATTTATCCGGGGATGGCTACACCTTC.

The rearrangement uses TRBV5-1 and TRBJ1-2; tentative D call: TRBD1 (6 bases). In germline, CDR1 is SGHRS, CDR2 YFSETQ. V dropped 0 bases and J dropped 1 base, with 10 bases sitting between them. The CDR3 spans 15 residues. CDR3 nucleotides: TGCGCCAGCAGCTTGGGGGGGGCGCTTAACTATGGCTACACCTTC. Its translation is CASSLGGALNYGYTF.